Shown below are 4 T cell receptor beta chains from a single sample sequenced in a study of cytomegalovirus exposure and HLA in healthy donors. Researchers ran the PCR with 60 Vbeta and 13 Jbeta primers. Repertoires were generated with immunoSEQ multiplex PCR, while TCRdb's copy carries only in-frame clones and drops some. The sample has 110,000 to 150,000 clones; roughly four fifths are singletons. What was sequenced was PBMCs. The source is a man aged 18 to 29 in good health and CMV-seropositive.

This chain connects TRBV28 to TRBJ2-2, with D hard to call. The CDR3 extends over 15 amino acids. V was shortened by 3 bases and J by 1 base, with 9 bases between the two germline ends. Per the germline V gene, CDR1 is MDHEN and CDR2 is SYDVKM. CDR3: CASSFSSRNTGELFF. In nucleotides, the CDR3 is TGTGCCAGCAGTTTCTCTAGTCGGAACACCGGGGAGCTGTTTTTT.

DNA for the CDR3: TGTGCCAGCAGTTACACCCCCCAGGGGGTCACTGAAGCTTTCTTT. Amino acids: CASSYTPQGVTEAFF. This chain connects TRBV6-5 to TRBJ1-1, with 7 bases lining up with TRBD1. The CDR3 is 15 residues long. After removal of 2 bases from V and 4 bases from J, the junction contained 7 bases not matched to a gene. Germline V CDR1 and CDR2: MNHEY, SVGAGI.

This chain connects TRBV28 to TRBJ2-2, with D maybe TRBD1 (5 bases). V lost 2 bases and J 4 bases, leaving 14 bases between the germline ends. The CDR3 is 16 amino acids. The germline CDR1 and CDR2 sequences are MDHEN and SYDVKM. CDR3 protein: CASSLGIGESTGELFF. CDR3 in DNA: TGTGCCAGCAGTTTAGGTATAGGGGAATCCACCGGGGAGCTGTTTTTT.

The sample holds one count of this clone. V is TRBV4-1 and J is TRBJ2-3; possibly TRBD2 for D (6 bases). The V gene lost 2 bases and the J gene lost 1 base, with 16 bases spanning the gap. Germline loops: CDR1 MGHRA, CDR2 YSYEKL. CDR3 length: 17 residues. The CDR3 region is CASSQPRAGPRTDTQYF. DNA for the CDR3: TGCGCCAGCAGCCAACCTCGGGCGGGACCCCGCACAGATACGCAGTATTTT.